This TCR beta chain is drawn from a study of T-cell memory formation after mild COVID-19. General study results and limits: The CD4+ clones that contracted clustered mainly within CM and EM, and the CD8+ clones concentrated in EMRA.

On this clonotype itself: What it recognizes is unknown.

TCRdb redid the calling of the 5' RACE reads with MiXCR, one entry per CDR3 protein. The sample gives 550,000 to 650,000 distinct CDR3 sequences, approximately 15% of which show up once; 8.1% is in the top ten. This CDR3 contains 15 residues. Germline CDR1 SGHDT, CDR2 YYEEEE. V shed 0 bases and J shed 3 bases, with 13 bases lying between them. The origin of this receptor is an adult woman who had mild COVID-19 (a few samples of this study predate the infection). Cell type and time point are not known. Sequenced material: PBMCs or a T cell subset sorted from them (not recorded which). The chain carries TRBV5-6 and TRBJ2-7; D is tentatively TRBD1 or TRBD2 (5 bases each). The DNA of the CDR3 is TGTGCCAGCAGCTTGGCGGCAGGGAGCATCTACGAGCAGTACTTC. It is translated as CASSLAAGSIYEQYF.